One sample yielded the 28 T cell receptor beta chains listed below, sequenced in a study of blood T cell repertoires in COVID-19. Data came from immunoSEQ multiplex PCR; TCRdb stores just in-frame clones and leaves some out. The sample has a few hundred thousand clones, around 90% seen once. Sequenced material: peripheral blood. These receptors originate from a woman aged 40 to 50 with acute or convalescent COVID-19.

This chain connects TRBV2 to TRBJ1-1; tentative D call: TRBD1 (5 bases). V gave up 0 bases and J gave up 7 bases, with 9 bases separating them. The CDR3 runs to 13 residues. Germline CDR1 is SNHLY and CDR2 is FYNNEI. CDR3 nucleotides: TGTGCCAGCAGTGAAGCTGGGGCAGTTGAAGCTTTCTTT. Translation gives CASSEAGAVEAFF. The full variable domain, completed using reference TRBV2 and TRBJ1-1, is EPEVTQTPSHQVTQMGQEVILRCVPISNHLYFYWYRQILGQKVEFLVSFYNNEISEKSEIFDDQFSVERPDGSNFTLKIRSTKLEDSAMYFCASSEAGAVEAFFGQGTRLTVV.

The chain uses TRBV7-3 and TRBJ1-1; weak D call: TRBD1 (6 bases). CDR1 and CDR2 from the germline V gene are SGHTA and FQGTGA. The V end was cut by 2 bases, the J end by 10 bases, with 14 bases between. The CDR3 totals 13 residues. The CDR3 here is CASSLFRDTGAFF. Here the CDR3 DNA reads TGTGCCAGCAGCTTATTTCGGGACACCGGAGCTTTCTTT.

V gene TRBV19 combines with J gene TRBJ2-6, with 8 nucleotides matching TRBD1. Germline CDR1 LNHDA, CDR2 SQIVND (reference sequence). The CDR3 contains 19 residues. V shed 7 bases and J 0 bases; nucleotides not matched to a gene: 14. This CDR3 is CASTTPGTGFISGANVLTF. The CDR3 DNA reads as TGTGCCAGTACCACCCCCGGGACAGGCTTTATCTCTGGGGCCAACGTCCTGACTTTC.

The chain employs TRBV19 and TRBJ2-1; 12 nucleotides line up with TRBD1. Germline values: CDR1 LNHDA, CDR2 SQIVND (reference sequence). V dropped 10 bases and J dropped 7; count of bases not matched to a gene: 11. There are 15 residues in the CDR3. CDR3 bases: TGTGCCACCTTGGACCCGGGACAGGGGGCGAATGAGCAGTTCTTC. Translation: CATLDPGQGANEQFF.

The genes are TRBV4-2 and TRBJ1-1; D unresolved. The CDR3 is 16 amino acids. Germline V lookup: CDR1 LGHNA, CDR2 YNFKEQ. Trimming stripped 3 bases from V and 0 bases from J, with 14 bases between. CDR3 coding DNA: TGTGCCAGCAGCCAGGTTACCGGGTCTTTGAACACTGAAGCTTTCTTT. This codes for CASSQVTGSLNTEAFF.

The V and J genes are TRBV6-5 and TRBJ1-1; the match to TRBD1 covers 7 bases. Germline V CDR1 and CDR2: MNHEY, SVGAGI. CDR3 length equals 14 residues. V lost 7 bases, J lost 2 bases, and 7 bases stayed unmatched. CDR3 sequence: CASKTGTANTEAFF. The DNA of the CDR3 is TGTGCCAGCAAAACCGGGACAGCTAACACTGAAGCTTTCTTT.

The V call is TRBV2, the J call TRBJ1-4; TRBD1 agrees at 7 bases. From germline, CDR1 is SNHLY and CDR2 FYNNEI. This CDR3 has 13 amino acids. The V and J ends lost 5 bases and 5 bases, in that order; junction bases with no gene match: 2. CDR3 sequence reads: CASSWTGNEKLFF. DNA of the CDR3: TGTGCCAGCAGTTGGACAGGCAATGAAAAACTGTTTTTT.

The rearrangement joins TRBV10-3 to TRBJ1-2; D uncertain. Germline V gives CDR1 ENHRY, CDR2 SYGVKD. The ends were cut back, 3 bases at V and 4 bases at J, with 12 bases in the middle. The CDR3 runs to 14 residues. CDR3 in DNA: TGTGCCATCAGTGATGATTCCTCGAGCTATGGCTACACCTTC. It codes for CAISDDSSSYGYTF.

CDR3 bases: TGTGCCAGCAGCACGGGCACTGAAGCTTTCTTT. Amino acids: CASSTGTEAFF. This chain joins TRBV6-5 and TRBJ1-1; no firm D call. The V gene lost 6 bases and the J gene lost 4 bases, with 6 bases spanning the gap. CDR3 length: 11 residues. CDR1 and CDR2 (germline): MNHEY, SVGAGI.

This chain connects TRBV7-9 to TRBJ1-6; D is uncertain. The V gene lost 2 bases and the J gene lost 4 bases, with 3 bases spanning the gap. CDR1 and CDR2 (germline): SEHNR, FQNEAQ (reference sequence). CDR3 length: 13 amino acids. CDR3 loop: CASSLQYNSPLHF. The CDR3 nucleotides are TGTGCCAGCAGCTTACAGTATAATTCACCCCTCCACTTT.

A single count supports this clone. The chain has TRBV4-2 and TRBJ1-4, with TRBD1 matching over 7 bases. Germline V lookup: CDR1 LGHNA, CDR2 YNFKEQ. The J segment lost 8 bases and the V segment lost 0 bases, leaving 6 bases of the junction unmatched. The CDR3 covers 15 residues. The CDR3 region is CASSQEKGANEKLFF. The DNA of the CDR3 is TGTGCCAGCAGCCAAGAAAAGGGGGCGAACGAAAAACTGTTTTTT.

The chain links TRBV25-1 to TRBJ1-4; 11 bases map to TRBD1. J gave up 2 bases and V 9 bases, and 14 bases lay outside the gene matches. The CDR3 consists of 18 residues. Germline CDR1 is MGHDK and CDR2 is SYGVNS. CDR3 nucleotide sequence: TGTGCCAGTAGGGGACAGGGGGTCCCCGAACGCACTAATGAAAAACTGTTTTTT. It yields the protein CASRGQGVPERTNEKLFF.

Written as DNA, the CDR3 is TGTGCCAGCAGTGAAAGGCACAGGGATAATTCACCCCTCCACTTT. Its protein is CASSERHRDNSPLHF. The chain couples TRBV6-1 to TRBJ1-6; D might be TRBD1 (6 bases). The CDR3 sequence is 15 residues long. The germline V gene encodes CDR1 MNHNS and CDR2 SASEGT. With 2 bases removed from V and 5 bases from J, the gap between germline ends came to 10 bases.

The chain couples TRBV27 to TRBJ1-2; unclear D gene. The CDR3 extends over 13 amino acids. Germline assignment: CDR1 MNHEY and CDR2 SMNVEV (reference sequence). Trimming pared 3 bases from V and 8 bases from J, leaving 13 bases between. CDR3 in amino acids: CASSFGGIGGYTF. CDR3 nucleotide sequence: TGTGCCAGCAGTTTCGGAGGGATCGGAGGCTACACCTTC.

J is TRBJ2-7 and V is TRBV5-5; D might be TRBD1 (6 bases). Germline CDR1 SGHKS, CDR2 YYEKEE (reference sequence). CDR3 length: 13 amino acids. The V end was cut by 4 bases, the J end by 3 bases, with 11 bases between. CDR3 sequence reads: CASSTPQGYEQYV. The CDR3 DNA sequence: TGTGCCAGCAGCACTCCACAGGGCTACGAGCAGTACGTC.

The rearrangement uses TRBV6-1 and TRBJ1-2; D is unclear. The CDR3 has 14 residues. The germline CDR1 and CDR2 sequences are MNHNS and SASEGT. V was trimmed by 1 base and J by 4 bases, leaving 10 bases between them. CDR3 nucleotide sequence: TGTGCCAGCAGTGAAGTCGGGGTAGGCTATGGCTACACCTTC. Translated, it gives CASSEVGVGYGYTF.

V usage is TRBV9 and J usage is TRBJ2-1; 8 bases are shared with TRBD1. The CDR3 is made up of 15 amino acids. In germline, CDR1 is SGDLS, CDR2 YYNGEE. V lost 7 bases and J lost 4; bases outside the gene matches: 10. The CDR3 protein is CASSGRDRRYNEQFF. The CDR3 coding sequence is TGTGCCAGCTCTGGCCGGGACAGGCGTTACAATGAGCAGTTCTTC.

The V gene is TRBV29-1, the J gene TRBJ2-1; 9 nucleotides match TRBD1. CDR3 size: 16 residues. Per germline, CDR1 SQVTM and CDR2 ANQGSEA. The V gene end was trimmed by 6 bases and the J gene end by 6 bases; junction bases not matched to a gene: 15. CDR3 in amino acids: CSVDGHPGTGLNEQFF. The CDR3 DNA is TGCAGCGTCGATGGCCACCCTGGGACAGGGCTCAATGAGCAGTTCTTC.

This chain links TRBV5-4 with TRBJ2-5, with 10 positions matching TRBD2. Germline-derived CDR1 and CDR2 are SGHNT and YYREEE (reference sequence). V lost 4 bases to trimming and J lost 2 bases; unmatched junction nucleotides: 8. CDR3 length: 16 residues. CDR3 residues: CASSAQPSGGQETQYF. CDR3 nucleotides: TGTGCCAGCAGCGCGCAGCCTAGCGGGGGTCAAGAGACCCAGTACTTC.

The rearrangement links TRBV10-2 to TRBJ1-2; 9 nucleotides line up with TRBD1. J gave up 4 bases and V 7 bases, and 7 bases lay outside the gene matches. The CDR3 extends over 14 amino acids. Germline V gene sequence: CDR1 WSHSY, CDR2 SAAADI. CDR3 sequence (DNA): TGCGCCAGCACCCCCGTGACAGGGGGCTATGGCTACACCTTC. This translates into CASTPVTGGYGYTF.

This chain connects TRBV4-1 to TRBJ1-2; D gene uncertain. With 1 base removed from V and 4 bases from J, the gap between germline ends came to 19 bases. CDR1 MGHRA and CDR2 YSYEKL come from the germline V gene. The CDR3 runs to 17 residues. DNA of the CDR3: TGCGCCAGCAGCCAAGCGGGTCGGTCGGGAAAACTCTATGGCTACACCTTC. Protein: CASSQAGRSGKLYGYTF.

This CDR3 is CASSARGDYGYTF. CDR3 nucleotide sequence: TGTGCCAGCAGTGCCAGGGGAGACTATGGCTACACCTTC. This chain connects TRBV12-3 or TRBV12-4 to TRBJ1-2; tentatively, D is TRBD1 (6 bases). This CDR3 comprises 13 residues. Trimming cost V 5 bases and J 3 bases, with 10 bases left between them.

The CDR3 spells CASSFSGGSNEQFF. In DNA form, the CDR3 reads TGTGCCAGCAGCTTTAGCGGGGGGTCTAATGAGCAGTTCTTC. The chain has TRBV9 and TRBJ2-1; 10 nucleotides align to TRBD2. The trim removed 4 bases at V and 7 bases at J, leaving 5 bases unmatched. CDR1 is SGDLS and CDR2 is YYNGEE in the germline V gene. This CDR3 spans 14 amino acids.

This clone has a single count. This chain joins TRBV6-1 and TRBJ1-3, with 7 positions matching TRBD1. Germline lookup yields CDR1 MNHNS and CDR2 SASEGT. This CDR3 is 16 amino acids long. V gave up 3 bases and J gave up 2 bases; unmatched junction bases: 7. The CDR3 region is CASSDSPTGAGNTIYF. DNA of the CDR3: TGTGCCAGCAGTGATTCCCCCACAGGGGCTGGAAACACCATATATTTT.

This chain links TRBV2 with TRBJ1-1; 8 nucleotides line up with TRBD1. Germline lookup yields CDR1 SNHLY and CDR2 FYNNEI. V was pared by 7 bases and J by 3 bases, with 4 bases of the junction left unmatched. The CDR3 is 13 amino acids. The DNA for the CDR3 is TGTGCCAGCACTCAGACAGGGGACACTGAAGCTTTCTTT. As protein: CASTQTGDTEAFF.

In the case of this clone: Within the sample, other DNA sequences also encode this same CDR3. The rearrangement joins TRBV3-1 (or the pseudogene TRBV3-2) to TRBJ1-6; no definite D call. The CDR3 extends over 13 amino acids. The V end was cut by 1 base, the J end by 7 bases, with 5 bases between. The germline V gene has CDR1 LGHDT and CDR2 YNNKEL (reference sequence). The CDR3 sequence: CASSQVRNSPLHF. Here the CDR3 DNA reads TGTGCCAGCAGCCAAGTTAGAAATTCACCCCTCCACTTT.

For this clone: Additional DNA sequences in this sample encode the identical CDR3. V gene TRBV12-3 or TRBV12-4 combines with J gene TRBJ1-2; TRBD1 agrees at 9 bases. V trimming: 6 bases; J trimming: 2 bases; junction bases outside the gene matches: 1. This CDR3 has 13 residues. The CDR3 DNA is TGTGCCAGCAGGGGACAGGGAAACTATGGCTACACCTTC. Amino acid sequence: CASRGQGNYGYTF.

V gene TRBV5-1 combines with J gene TRBJ1-4; D is perhaps TRBD1 (5 bases). The germline V gene encodes CDR1 SGHRS and CDR2 YFSETQ. The CDR3 totals 16 residues. V lost 0 bases and J lost 1, with 10 bases in between. CDR3 region: CASSLGQGGTNEKLFF. The CDR3 DNA follows: TGCGCCAGCAGCTTGGGGCAGGGAGGAACTAATGAAAAACTGTTTTTT.